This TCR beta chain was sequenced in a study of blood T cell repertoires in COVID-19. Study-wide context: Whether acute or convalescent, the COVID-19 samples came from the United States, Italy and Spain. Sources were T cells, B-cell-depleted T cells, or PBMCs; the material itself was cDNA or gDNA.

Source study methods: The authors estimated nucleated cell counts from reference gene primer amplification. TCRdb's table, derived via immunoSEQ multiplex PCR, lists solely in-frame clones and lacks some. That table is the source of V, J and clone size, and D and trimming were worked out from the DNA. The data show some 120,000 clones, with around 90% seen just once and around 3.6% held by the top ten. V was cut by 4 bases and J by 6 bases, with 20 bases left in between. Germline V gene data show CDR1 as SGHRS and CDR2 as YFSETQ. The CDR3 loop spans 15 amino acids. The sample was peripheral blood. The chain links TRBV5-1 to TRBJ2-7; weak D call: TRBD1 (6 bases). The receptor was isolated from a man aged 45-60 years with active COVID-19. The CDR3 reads CASSRQGIEYGEQYV. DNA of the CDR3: TGCGCCAGCAGCCGGCAGGGGATAGAGTATGGCGAGCAGTACGTC.